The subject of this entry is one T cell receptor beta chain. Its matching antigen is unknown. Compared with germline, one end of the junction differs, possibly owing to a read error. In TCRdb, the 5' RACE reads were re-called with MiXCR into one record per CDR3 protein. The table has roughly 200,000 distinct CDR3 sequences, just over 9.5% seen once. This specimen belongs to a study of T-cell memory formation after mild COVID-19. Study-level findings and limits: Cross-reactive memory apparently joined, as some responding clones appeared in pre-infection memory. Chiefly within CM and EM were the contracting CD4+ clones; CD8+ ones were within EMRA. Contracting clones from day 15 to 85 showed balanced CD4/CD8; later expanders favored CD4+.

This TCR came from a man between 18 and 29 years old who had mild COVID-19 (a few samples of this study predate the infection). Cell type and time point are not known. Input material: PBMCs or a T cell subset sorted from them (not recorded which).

In DNA form, the CDR3 reads TGTGCCAGCAGCAAGGTCCTTTACAATGATCAGTTCTTC. This gives the protein CASSKVLYNDQFF. The J gene is TRBJ2-1, the V gene TRBV7-2; D not resolved. The CDR3 consists of 13 residues. The germline gives CDR1 SGHTA, CDR2 FQGNSA. The full variable domain, with the rest looked up from reference TRBV7-2 and TRBJ2-1, is GAGVSQSPSNKVTEKGKDVELRCDPISGHTALYWYRQSLGQGLEFLIYFQGNSAPDKSGLPSDRFSAERTGGSVSTLTIQRTQQEDSAVYLCASSKVLYNDQFFGPGTRLTVL.